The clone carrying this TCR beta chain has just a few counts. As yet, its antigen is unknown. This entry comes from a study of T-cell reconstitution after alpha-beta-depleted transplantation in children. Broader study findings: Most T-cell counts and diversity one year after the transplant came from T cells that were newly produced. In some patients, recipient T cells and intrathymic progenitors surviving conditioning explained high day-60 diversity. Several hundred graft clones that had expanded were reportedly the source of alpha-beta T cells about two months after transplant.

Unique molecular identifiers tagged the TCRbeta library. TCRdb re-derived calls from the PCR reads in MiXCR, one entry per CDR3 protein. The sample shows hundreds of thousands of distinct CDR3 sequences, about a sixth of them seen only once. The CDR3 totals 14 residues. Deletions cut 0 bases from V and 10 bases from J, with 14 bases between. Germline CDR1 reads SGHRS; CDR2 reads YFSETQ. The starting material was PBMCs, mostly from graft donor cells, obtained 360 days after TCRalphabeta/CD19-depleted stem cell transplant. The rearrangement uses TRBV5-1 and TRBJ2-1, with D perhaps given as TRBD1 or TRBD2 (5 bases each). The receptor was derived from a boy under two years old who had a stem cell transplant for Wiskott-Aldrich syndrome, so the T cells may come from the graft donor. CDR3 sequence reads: CASSLVQGTGEQFF. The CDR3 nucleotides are TGCGCCAGCAGCTTGGTTCAGGGCACGGGGGAGCAGTTCTTC.